These T cell receptor beta chains were read from a single sample in a study of blood T cell repertoires in COVID-19. Only in-frame clones appear in the TCRdb table, and some are missing; sequencing was by immunoSEQ multiplex PCR. The sample has more than 400,000 clones; approximately 83% are singletons. The material sequenced was peripheral blood. All receptors derive from a human donor in a cohort sampled during active COVID-19. CDR3s include the opening cysteine and the closing phenylalanine or tryptophan. The D gene is left open where the match is weak. A row's size may be missing; if present it is once, few, many or a size class.

V gene: TRBV5-1
clone size: -
J gene: TRBJ1-2
D gene: -
CDR3 protein: CASSLLGTGANYGYTF
CDR3 DNA: TGCGCCAGCAGTTTACTTGGGACGGGAGCTAACTATGGCTACACCTTC

V gene: TRBV10-2
clone size: -
J gene: TRBJ2-7
D gene: -
CDR3 protein: CASGGRADEQYF
CDR3 DNA: TGCGCCTCTGGAGGGCGGGCGGACGAGCAGTACTTC

V gene: TRBV19
clone size: -
J gene: TRBJ2-7
D gene: TRBD2
CDR3 protein: CASSMGLAGGSSSYEQYF
CDR3 DNA: TGTGCCAGTAGTATGGGACTAGCGGGAGGGTCCAGCTCCTACGAGCAGTACTTC

V gene: TRBV7-9
clone size: -
J gene: TRBJ2-1
D gene: -
CDR3 protein: CASSLIALGLPAYNEQFF
CDR3 DNA: TGTGCCAGCAGCTTAATTGCTTTGGGCCTACCGGCCTACAATGAGCAGTTCTTC

V gene: TRBV9
clone size: -
J gene: TRBJ1-5
D gene: -
CDR3 protein: CASSVEDRPYSNQPQHF
CDR3 DNA: TGTGCCAGCAGCGTAGAAGACAGGCCCTATAGCAATCAGCCCCAGCATTTT

V gene: TRBV12-3/TRBV12-4
clone size: -
J gene: TRBJ1-1
D gene: -
CDR3 protein: CASRTTGNTEAFF
CDR3 DNA: TGTGCCAGCAGGACAACAGGGAACACTGAAGCTTTCTTT

V gene: TRBV28
clone size: -
J gene: TRBJ2-1
D gene: TRBD1
CDR3 protein: CASSPADREARLVYNEQFF
CDR3 DNA: TGTGCCAGCAGTCCCGCGGACAGGGAGGCCAGACTGGTCTACAATGAGCAGTTCTTC

V gene: TRBV7-6
clone size: -
J gene: TRBJ1-4
D gene: -
CDR3 protein: CASSSLQSTNEKLFF
CDR3 DNA: TGTGCCAGCAGCTCCCTACAGAGCACTAATGAAAAACTGTTTTTT

V gene: TRBV5-6
clone size: -
J gene: TRBJ1-3
D gene: -
CDR3 protein: CASSRGSSGNTIYF
CDR3 DNA: TGTGCCAGCAGCCGAGGGAGCTCTGGAAACACCATATATTTT

V gene: TRBV25-1
clone size: -
J gene: TRBJ1-1
D gene: -
CDR3 protein: CASSDRLNTEAFF
CDR3 DNA: TGTGCCAGCAGTGACAGGTTGAACACTGAAGCTTTCTTT

V gene: TRBV19
clone size: -
J gene: TRBJ1-5
D gene: -
CDR3 protein: CASGPRGNNQPQHF
CDR3 DNA: TGTGCCTCCGGACCCAGGGGTAACAATCAGCCCCAGCATTTT

V gene: TRBV9
clone size: few
J gene: TRBJ1-2
D gene: -
CDR3 protein: CASSVAGGGGYTF
CDR3 DNA: TGTGCCAGCAGCGTAGCTGGGGGGGGTGGCTACACCTTC

V gene: TRBV28
clone size: -
J gene: TRBJ1-5
D gene: TRBD1
CDR3 protein: CASRPQTGGNQPQHF
CDR3 DNA: TGTGCCAGCAGGCCGCAAACAGGGGGCAATCAGCCCCAGCATTTT

V gene: TRBV7-3
clone size: -
J gene: TRBJ1-2
D gene: TRBD1
CDR3 protein: CASSRYDRGRDGYTF
CDR3 DNA: TGTGCCAGCAGCCGATATGACAGGGGTAGGGATGGCTACACCTTC

V gene: TRBV5-1
clone size: -
J gene: TRBJ1-1
D gene: -
CDR3 protein: CASTLQGQTTEAFF
CDR3 DNA: TGCGCCAGCACCCTACAGGGCCAGACGACTGAAGCTTTCTTT

V gene: TRBV6-5
clone size: many
J gene: TRBJ2-1
D gene: TRBD1
CDR3 protein: CASSPTGAHEFF
CDR3 DNA: TGTGCCAGCAGCCCAACAGGGGCCCACGAGTTCTTC

V gene: TRBV23-1
clone size: -
J gene: TRBJ1-2
D gene: TRBD1
CDR3 protein: CASPKHGTGDGYTF
CDR3 DNA: TGCGCCAGCCCTAAACACGGGACAGGGGATGGCTACACCTTC

V gene: TRBV5-1
clone size: -
J gene: TRBJ2-3
D gene: -
CDR3 protein: CASRSRTSSTDTQYF
CDR3 DNA: TGCGCCAGCAGGTCGCGGACTTCGAGCACAGATACGCAGTATTTT

V gene: TRBV10-3
clone size: -
J gene: TRBJ1-1
D gene: -
CDR3 protein: CAINQGDLNTEAFF
CDR3 DNA: TGTGCCATCAACCAAGGGGACTTAAACACTGAAGCTTTCTTT

V gene: TRBV16
clone size: -
J gene: TRBJ2-1
D gene: TRBD2
CDR3 protein: CASSQWGTSVVVRSVNEQFF
CDR3 DNA: TGTGCCAGCAGCCAATGGGGGACTAGCGTTGTAGTTCGGTCCGTCAATGAGCAGTTCTTC

V gene: TRBV2
clone size: -
J gene: TRBJ2-1
D gene: TRBD2
CDR3 protein: CASTSGRSRNEQFF
CDR3 DNA: TGTGCCAGCACAAGCGGGAGGTCTCGCAATGAGCAGTTCTTC

V gene: TRBV18
clone size: few
J gene: TRBJ1-2
D gene: TRBD1
CDR3 protein: CASSAERQGGYTF
CDR3 DNA: TGTGCCAGCTCAGCGGAGAGACAGGGAGGCTACACCTTC

V gene: TRBV29-1
clone size: -
J gene: TRBJ2-3
D gene: TRBD1
CDR3 protein: CSAIRTGQGYSDTQYF
CDR3 DNA: TGCAGCGCTATCCGAACGGGACAGGGGTATTCAGATACGCAGTATTTT

V gene: TRBV5-1
clone size: -
J gene: TRBJ1-1
D gene: TRBD1
CDR3 protein: CASSPGQGGNTEAFF
CDR3 DNA: TGCGCCAGCAGCCCGGGACAGGGGGGGAACACTGAAGCTTTCTTT

V gene: TRBV19
clone size: -
J gene: TRBJ2-7
D gene: TRBD2
CDR3 protein: CASAMGVAGDNEQYF
CDR3 DNA: TGTGCCAGCGCCATGGGGGTAGCGGGAGATAATGAGCAGTACTTC

V gene: TRBV7-2
clone size: -
J gene: TRBJ2-2
D gene: -
CDR3 protein: CASLGGSTGSGELFF
CDR3 DNA: TGTGCCAGCTTAGGAGGGAGCACAGGTTCCGGGGAGCTGTTTTTT